This entry lists 22 T cell receptor beta chains sequenced from one sample in a study of T cells after yellow fever vaccination. TCRdb itself ran the 5' RACE reads through MiXCR, one entry per CDR3 protein. The table has some 350,000 distinct CDR3 sequences, 3% to 4.5% seen once. This sample comprised PBMCs, obtained 5 days after the yellow fever booster vaccination. These receptors all stem from a man in his late teens or twenties who received the YFV17D yellow fever vaccine.

The CDR3 sequence is CASSLGSSRDNEQFF. The CDR3 DNA reads TGCGCCAGCAGCTTGGGTTCTAGCAGGGACAATGAGCAGTTCTTC. The gene calls are TRBV5-1 and TRBJ2-1, with D perhaps given as TRBD1 or TRBD2 (5 bases each). The V end lost 0 bases, the J end lost 5 bases, and 12 bases lay between the germline ends. Germline loops: CDR1 SGHRS, CDR2 YFSETQ. The CDR3 length is 15 residues.

J is TRBJ2-1 and V is TRBV20-1; 10 bases line up with TRBD2. Germline V lookup: CDR1 DFQATT, CDR2 SNEGSKA (reference sequence). The V segment lost 0 bases and the J segment 7 bases; nucleotides outside the gene matches: 6. The CDR3 runs to 15 residues. The CDR3 sequence: CSARESGGAGNEQFF. CDR3 sequence (DNA): TGCAGTGCTAGAGAGAGCGGGGGGGCGGGGAATGAGCAGTTCTTC.

This clonotype was seen only a few times. The chain uses TRBV27 and TRBJ2-3; 11 positions match TRBD2. Trimming took 5 bases from V and 7 from J; bases not matched to a gene: 8. In germline, CDR1 is MNHEY, CDR2 SMNVEV (reference sequence). The CDR3 contains 15 residues. The CDR3 loop reads CASSTPGLAEHTQYF. DNA for the CDR3: TGTGCCAGCAGTACTCCGGGACTAGCGGAGCATACGCAGTATTTT.

Only a few counts were recorded for this clonotype. The chain joins TRBV28 to TRBJ2-7; TRBD2 matches at 8 bases. Trimming at V came to 8 bases and at J to 4 bases, leaving 16 bases not matched to a gene. From germline, CDR1 is MDHEN and CDR2 SYDVKM. The CDR3 totals 16 residues. This CDR3 is CASGPLGGGVVYEQYV. The CDR3 nucleotides read TGTGCCAGCGGTCCCCTCGGGGGGGGGGTAGTATACGAGCAGTACGTC.

This clonotype was seen at least ten times. The chain links TRBV28 to TRBJ1-2; 8 bases line up with TRBD1. CDR1 and CDR2 from the germline V gene are MDHEN and SYDVKM. The junction had 5 bases not matched to a gene; V was cut back by 1 base and J by 7 bases. This CDR3 is built from 14 residues. CDR3 protein: CASSLSAGGFGYTF. The DNA for the CDR3 is TGTGCCAGCAGTTTATCGGCAGGGGGCTTTGGCTACACCTTC.

This clonotype appeared many times. The chain is built from TRBV7-9 and TRBJ1-4; D unclear. V lost 4 bases to trimming and J lost 6 bases, with 18 bases between them. This CDR3 has 16 amino acids. The germline V gene has CDR1 SEHNR and CDR2 FQNEAQ (reference sequence). In DNA, the CDR3 is TGTGCCAGCAGCTCCCGCCTGGCGGGGTTCGATGAAAAACTGTTTTTT. Translating gives CASSSRLAGFDEKLFF.

This clonotype appeared many times. This chain connects TRBV5-1 to TRBJ1-1, with D unresolved. The V gene's germline CDR1 is SGHRS and CDR2 YFSETQ. Trimming took 2 bases from V and 2 from J, leaving 10 bases between them. The CDR3 consists of 14 residues. Written as DNA, the CDR3 is TGCGCCAGCAGCTTTCGGCGGGTAAACACTGAAGCTTTCTTT. Translated, it gives CASSFRRVNTEAFF.

This clonotype came up a few times. J is TRBJ2-3 and V is TRBV9, with unresolved D. CDR1 and CDR2 (germline): SGDLS, YYNGEE. The CDR3 spans 15 residues. The V end lost 2 bases, the J end lost 0 bases, and 10 bases lay between the germline ends. The CDR3 sequence is CASSVIGTSTDTQYF. CDR3 DNA sequence: TGTGCCAGCAGCGTCATAGGTACCAGCACAGATACGCAGTATTTT.

This clonotype was observed many times. The rearrangement joins TRBV29-1 to TRBJ2-1; TRBD2 matches at 7 bases. CDR1 and CDR2 (germline): SQVTM, ANQGSEA. CDR3 length: 15 residues. The trim removed 5 bases at V and 1 base at J, leaving 8 bases unmatched. This chain's CDR3 is CSVQGGLRSYNEQFF. Here the CDR3 DNA reads TGCAGCGTTCAGGGAGGGCTACGATCCTACAATGAGCAGTTCTTC.

The chain combines TRBV11-2 with TRBJ2-5, with D uncertain. The CDR3 totals 15 residues. The V end was cut by 5 bases, the J end by 2 bases, with 15 bases between. Germline assignment: CDR1 SGHAT and CDR2 FQNNGV. CDR3 region: CASSPPLTGQETQYF. The CDR3, as DNA: TGTGCCAGCAGCCCACCCCTTACTGGACAAGAGACCCAGTACTTC.

This clonotype was seen many times. The chain carries TRBV20-1 and TRBJ2-3; 8 bases match TRBD2. The germline V gene encodes CDR1 DFQATT and CDR2 SNEGSKA (reference sequence). This CDR3 has 14 amino acids. V shed 0 bases and J 4 bases; nucleotides not matched to a gene: 3. As DNA, the CDR3 is TGCAGTGCTAGAGATCGGGAGGGGGCAGATACGCAGTATTTT. It codes for CSARDREGADTQYF.

In its sample, this clonotype was seen a few times. The rearrangement links TRBV6-5 to TRBJ1-1, with D uncertain. The germline CDR1 and CDR2 sequences are MNHEY and SVGAGI. The V gene lost 7 bases and the J gene lost 1 base, with 16 bases spanning the gap. The CDR3 contains 15 residues. The DNA for the CDR3 is TGTGCCAGCACCCTTAAGGGCCAGCGGAACACTGAAGCTTTCTTT. It is translated as CASTLKGQRNTEAFF.

This clonotype was counted between two and nine times. The J gene is TRBJ2-1, the V gene TRBV6-2 or TRBV6-3; TRBD2 aligns across 9 bases. V lost 9 bases, J lost 7 bases, and 4 bases stayed unmatched. In germline, CDR1 is MNHEY, CDR2 SVGEGT. The CDR3 length is 12 residues. For the CDR3, the DNA is TGTGCCAGTAGCGGGGGCCATAATGAGCAGTTCTTC. Its protein is CASSGGHNEQFF.

J is TRBJ2-3 and V is TRBV5-1, with TRBD2 matching over 9 bases. The CDR3 is made up of 15 amino acids. Germline trimming cut 1 base from V and 5 bases from J; bases unmatched to any gene: 5. The germline V gene encodes CDR1 SGHRS and CDR2 YFSETQ. This chain's CDR3 is CASSLSASGVDTQYF. For the CDR3, the DNA is TGCGCCAGCAGCTTGTCCGCTAGCGGGGTAGATACGCAGTATTTT. Variable domain in full (rest from reference TRBV5-1 and TRBJ2-3): KAGVTQTPRYLIKTRGQQVTLSCSPISGHRSVSWYQQTPGQGLQFLFEYFSETQRNKGNFPGRFSGRQFSNSRSEMNVSTLELGDSALYLCASSLSASGVDTQYFGPGTRLTVL.

The chain recombines TRBV10-3 with TRBJ1-1, with unresolved D. CDR1 and CDR2 (germline): ENHRY, SYGVKD. V was pared by 3 bases and J by 5 bases, with 13 bases between. The CDR3 sequence is 14 residues long. CDR3 amino acids: CAISEMMRPTEAFF. CDR3 nucleotides: TGTGCCATCAGTGAAATGATGCGCCCTACTGAAGCTTTCTTT.

This clonotype was observed a handful of times. The chain carries TRBV4-1 and TRBJ2-1; 9 bases align to TRBD2. This CDR3 comprises 15 residues. The V segment lost 4 bases and the J segment 9 bases; nucleotides outside the gene matches: 10. Per the germline V gene, CDR1 is MGHRA and CDR2 is YSYEKL. CDR3 loop: CASSPRVAGVVEQFF. The DNA for the CDR3 is TGCGCCAGCAGCCCTAGGGTAGCGGGGGTGGTTGAGCAGTTCTTC.

A few counts support this clonotype. The chain joins TRBV5-1 to TRBJ1-2; D unresolved. Germline CDR1 SGHRS, CDR2 YFSETQ. With 0 bases removed from V and 9 bases from J, the gap between germline ends came to 9 bases. The CDR3 sequence is 12 residues long. This CDR3 is CASSLAGYRYTF. The CDR3 nucleotides read TGCGCCAGCAGCTTGGCGGGTTACCGCTACACCTTC.

V is TRBV9 and J is TRBJ2-4; 13 bases align to TRBD2. The CDR3 is made up of 15 amino acids. CDR1 is SGDLS and CDR2 is YYNGEE in the germline V gene. V lost 8 bases and J lost 2; bases outside the gene matches: 4. The CDR3 is CARRTSGGSKNIQYF. The CDR3 region has the DNA TGTGCCAGAAGGACTAGCGGGGGTTCCAAAAACATTCAGTACTTC.

The table lists this clonotype with a few counts. This sequence joins TRBV7-2 and TRBJ1-5; D is possibly TRBD1 (6 bases). Per the germline V gene, CDR1 is SGHTA and CDR2 is FQGNSA. The ends were cut back, 1 base at V and 4 bases at J, with 14 bases in the middle. This CDR3 region has 16 residues. CDR3 DNA: TGTGCCAGCAGCTTAGTGGGGGGCACCCTAAATCAGCCCCAGCATTTT. It is translated as CASSLVGGTLNQPQHF.

This clonotype was seen more than once but under ten times. The CDR3 loop reads CATSRDPGETNTEAFF. Here the CDR3 DNA reads TGTGCCACCAGCAGAGATCCAGGGGAAACGAACACTGAAGCTTTCTTT. The J gene is TRBJ1-1, the V gene TRBV15, with a possible D match to TRBD1 (6 bases). CDR1 is LNHNV and CDR2 is YYDKDF in the germline V gene (reference sequence). V lost 0 bases, J lost 1 base, and 12 bases lay in between. CDR3 length: 16 residues.

This clonotype has a handful of counts. The DNA for the CDR3 is TGTGCCACCAGTGATAGTCCCCAGACTCGTAACGGGGAGCTGTTTTTT. Its translation is CATSDSPQTRNGELFF. The chain combines TRBV24-1 with TRBJ2-2; D unclear. V lost 3 bases and J lost 7, with 17 bases in between. Germline V gene data show CDR1 as KGHDR and CDR2 as SFDVKD. This CDR3 has 16 amino acids.

This clonotype was recorded many times. The chain couples TRBV5-1 to TRBJ1-1; 9 bases are a match to TRBD1. Germline assignment: CDR1 SGHRS and CDR2 YFSETQ. The V and J ends lost 2 bases and 4 bases, in that order; junction bases with no gene match: 6. The CDR3 sequence is 15 residues long. This chain's CDR3 is CASSFYRGQGTEAFF. In DNA, the CDR3 is TGCGCCAGCAGCTTTTACAGGGGGCAGGGCACTGAAGCTTTCTTT.